This T cell receptor (beta chain) was sequenced for a study of Graves' ophthalmopathy and Graves' hyperthyroidism. This clonotype was detected ten times or more. Establishment of the diagnosis relied upon clinical symptoms, serum thyroxine, TRAb, thyroid ultrasound and orbital computed tomography. A volume of 8 to 10 ml of fresh peripheral blood supplied the PBMCs. Amplification targeted the TCR beta CDR3 regions, with RNA transcripts as the source material. An initial RT-PCR round employing HTBI primers preceded a second-round multiplex PCR. MiXCR was run by TCRdb on the multiplex PCR reads, yielding one entry per CDR3 protein. There are hundreds of thousands of distinct CDR3 sequences in the sample; around 14% occur only once, and more than 8.5% lies in the top ten. Germline V lookup: CDR1 SQVTM, CDR2 ANQGSEA. V lost 0 bases to trimming and J lost 3 bases; unmatched junction nucleotides: 4. This CDR3 has 14 residues.

This TCR was recovered from a woman aged 30 to 39 with Graves' ophthalmopathy. The chain has TRBV29-1 and TRBJ2-7, with 8 bases identical to TRBD1. The sequenced material came from blood. The CDR3 DNA reads TGCAGCGTTGAAGATAGTGACAGGGGCTACGAGCAGTACTTC. This sequence encodes CSVEDSDRGYEQYF.